One sample yielded the 24 T cell receptor beta chains listed below, sequenced in a study of vaccination and CD4 T cells after COVID-19. These TCRs are of unknown antigen specificity. An Oncomine TCR Beta short-read assay was used to sequence the DNA from cultured CD4+ T cells. One entry per CDR3 protein, called by TCRdb with MiXCR from the PCR reads. The sample lists tens of thousands of distinct CDR3 sequences; under 40% were seen once. Sample time point: late sampling 161 to 241 days after vaccination in a few convalescent patients. Regarding treatment: approximately 9-day PBMC culture with coronavirus spike peptide pools or control peptides (ViraFEST assay). This specimen consisted of CD4+ T cells from blood, cultured in vitro, obtained about 7 months after SARS-CoV-2 vaccination. The origin of the receptors is a human donor who had recovered from COVID-19.

This rearrangement joins TRBV6-1 to TRBJ2-1, with 16 bases aligning to TRBD2. V shed 6 bases, J shed 3 bases, and the junction held 11 bases outside the gene matches. The CDR3 has 19 amino acids. Germline V gives CDR1 MNHNS, CDR2 SASEGT. In DNA, the CDR3 is TGTGCCAGCAGGCAAGGGACTAGCGGGAGGGTGGCGCACTACAATGAGCAGTTCTTC. It encodes CASRQGTSGRVAHYNEQFF.

A remark on this clonotype: At one end the junction does not follow the germline gene, possibly because of a read error. The gene calls are TRBV6-1 and TRBJ1-6, with TRBD1 as a possible D gene (5 bases). The CDR3 is 15 amino acids. Germline V gives CDR1 MNHNS, CDR2 SASEGT. CDR3 loop: CASSLSGTYNPPLHF. The CDR3 DNA is TGTGCCAGCAGCCTCAGCGGGACTTATAATCCACCCCTCCACTTT.

The chain employs TRBV4-1 and TRBJ1-1; D ambiguous. The CDR3 covers 16 residues. The germline gives CDR1 MGHRA, CDR2 YSYEKL. The ends were cut back, 3 bases at V and 1 base at J, with 15 bases in the middle. Here the CDR3 reads CASSHPRPPGNTEAFF. CDR3 nucleotides: TGCGCCAGCAGCCATCCTAGGCCCCCGGGGAACACTGAAGCTTTCTTT.

This chain joins TRBV24-1 and TRBJ2-5; the D gene is possibly TRBD2 (6 bases). Germline CDR1 KGHDR, CDR2 SFDVKD. V lost 9 bases and J 3 bases, leaving 22 bases between the germline ends. The CDR3 sequence is 16 residues long. CDR3 sequence: CATQRWRAWGEETQYF. The CDR3 region has the DNA TGTGCCACCCAAAGATGGCGGGCCTGGGGGGAAGAGACCCAGTACTTC.

The CDR3 coding sequence is TGTGCCAGCAGCTTTATATTTTCCGTTCTAGCGGGTGAAGCTTTCTTT. Encoded protein: CASSFIFSVLAGEAFF. The rearrangement links TRBV7-2 to TRBJ1-1; D remains ambiguous. The CDR3 loop spans 16 amino acids. Germline V gene data show CDR1 as SGHTA and CDR2 as FQGNSA. Between the trimmed V and J ends, which lost 3 bases and 7 bases, there was a span of 21 bases.

A few counts support this clonotype. The rearrangement joins TRBV28 to TRBJ1-2, with 8 bases matching TRBD1. J was trimmed by 4 bases and V by 6 bases; bases with no gene match: 1. The CDR3 sequence is 12 residues long. Germline assignment: CDR1 MDHEN and CDR2 SYDVKM. The chain's CDR3 is CASSTGGYGYTF. The CDR3 DNA is TGTGCCAGCAGCACAGGGGGCTATGGCTACACCTTC.

The chain has TRBV10-3 and TRBJ1-2, with 8 nucleotides matching TRBD1. The CDR3 runs 13 residues. Unmatched junction bases numbered 0, after V lost 2 bases and J lost 4 bases. The germline CDR1 and CDR2 sequences are ENHRY and SYGVKD. CDR3 amino acids: CAISEGTGYGYTF. CDR3 in DNA: TGTGCCATCAGTGAGGGGACAGGCTATGGCTACACCTTC.

There are many counts of this clonotype. The V call is TRBV15, the J call TRBJ1-5, with 7 nucleotides matching TRBD1. Germline CDR1 is LNHNV and CDR2 is YYDKDF (reference sequence). CDR3 length: 16 residues. The V gene end was trimmed by 0 bases and the J gene end by 4 bases; junction bases not matched to a gene: 6. CDR3 protein: CATSRDRAGGNQPQHF. CDR3 coding DNA: TGTGCCACCAGCAGAGATCGGGCAGGGGGAAATCAGCCCCAGCATTTT. The full variable domain, its missing parts supplied by reference TRBV15 and TRBJ1-5, is DAMVIQNPRYQVTQFGKPVTLSCSQTLNHNVMYWYQQKSSQAPKLLFHYYDKDFNNEADTPDNFQSRRPNTSFCFLDIRSPGLGDTAMYLCATSRDRAGGNQPQHFGDGTRLSIL.

This clonotype was seen more than once but under ten times. The chain employs TRBV20-1 and TRBJ2-7, with D possibly matching TRBD2 (5 bases). The CDR3 totals 16 residues. V lost 3 bases and J 1 base, leaving 19 bases between the germline ends. Germline CDR1 reads DFQATT; CDR2 reads SNEGSKA (reference sequence). CDR3 nucleotide sequence: TGCAGTGCTAGGGGCGGGCTAGCATCAGGATCCTACGAGCAGTACTTC. It is translated as CSARGGLASGSYEQYF.

The chain employs TRBV4-1 and TRBJ2-3, with a possible D match to TRBD1 (5 bases). Looked up from germline, CDR1 is MGHRA and CDR2 is YSYEKL. The CDR3 extends over 16 amino acids. The ends were cut back, 6 bases at V and 0 bases at J, with 16 bases in the middle. CDR3 bases: TGCGCCAGCAGACGACAGCAGCCCGCCAGCACAGATACGCAGTATTTT. The encoded protein is CASRRQQPASTDTQYF.

The rearrangement links TRBV5-8 to TRBJ1-5, with 7 bases aligning to TRBD1. The germline CDR1 and CDR2 sequences are SGHTS and YDEGEE. After removal of 4 bases from V and 2 bases from J, the junction contained 6 bases not matched to a gene. The CDR3 is 15 amino acids. The CDR3 bases are TGTGCCAGCAGCCTGAGGGGGCGCGGCAATCAGCCCCAGCATTTT. This encodes CASSLRGRGNQPQHF.

V and J are TRBV15 and TRBJ2-7, with a possible D match to TRBD2 (7 bases). Per germline, CDR1 LNHNV and CDR2 YYDKDF (reference sequence). The CDR3 has 14 residues. V was shortened by 4 bases and J by 4 bases, with 14 bases between the two germline ends. The CDR3 region is CATSMGGRGYEQYF. The CDR3 DNA reads as TGTGCCACCAGCATGGGAGGGAGGGGGTACGAGCAGTACTTC.

The V call is TRBV27, the J call TRBJ2-7; TRBD1 matches at 7 bases. V shed 3 bases, J shed 6 bases, and the junction held 5 bases outside the gene matches. The V gene's germline CDR1 is MNHEY and CDR2 SMNVEV (reference sequence). This CDR3 is 13 amino acids long. This CDR3 reads CASSFDRVSEQYF. The CDR3 DNA is TGTGCCAGCAGTTTCGACAGGGTATCCGAGCAGTACTTC.

CDR3 DNA: TGTGCCAGCAGGCGGACTAGCGGGAACGCAGATACGCAGTATTTT. Residues: CASRRTSGNADTQYF. The rearrangement uses TRBV7-2 and TRBJ2-3; 12 nucleotides line up with TRBD2. The CDR3 consists of 15 residues. V lost 6 bases, J lost 4 bases, and 5 bases stayed unmatched. Germline lookup yields CDR1 SGHTA and CDR2 FQGNSA.

This chain links TRBV28 with TRBJ1-2; D not certain. The CDR3 has 14 amino acids. Trimming cost V 7 bases and J 4 bases, with 16 bases left between them. CDR1 and CDR2 from the germline V gene are MDHEN and SYDVKM. DNA for the CDR3: TGTGCCAGCACGGTCGGACGGACTACCTATGGCTACACCTTC. Translation gives CASTVGRTTYGYTF.

This chain uses TRBV28 with TRBJ1-5, with 10 bases that match TRBD1. The germline gives CDR1 MDHEN, CDR2 SYDVKM. This CDR3 comprises 15 residues. V shed 7 bases and J 6 bases; nucleotides not matched to a gene: 9. The CDR3 loop reads CASTWTGGTGQPQHF. CDR3 sequence (DNA): TGTGCCAGCACCTGGACAGGGGGGACCGGTCAGCCCCAGCATTTT.

This sequence joins TRBV7-2 and TRBJ1-2, with D unclear. Trimming stripped 1 base from V and 4 bases from J, with 10 bases between. The germline V gene has CDR1 SGHTA and CDR2 FQGNSA. The CDR3 has 14 amino acids. CDR3 sequence: CASSLGELGYGYTF. Written as DNA, the CDR3 is TGTGCCAGCAGCTTAGGGGAGTTAGGCTATGGCTACACCTTC.

This clonotype has more than one count but fewer than ten. This chain connects TRBV20-1 to TRBJ2-1; D is undetermined. Per germline, CDR1 DFQATT and CDR2 SNEGSKA (reference sequence). The CDR3 contains 13 residues. Trimming took off 2 bases at V and 1 base at J, with 6 bases between the two ends. CDR3 sequence (DNA): TGCAGTGCTAGAAACCCTTCCTACAATGAGCAGTTCTTC. Protein: CSARNPSYNEQFF.

This clonotype has a handful of counts. This rearrangement joins TRBV10-3 to TRBJ1-2, with D maybe TRBD1 (6 bases). CDR3 size: 12 residues. The germline V and J ends were trimmed by 7 bases and 4 bases, with 10 bases remaining between them. Germline V CDR1 and CDR2: ENHRY, SYGVKD. CDR3 amino acids: CAITQGTYGYTF. For the CDR3, the DNA is TGTGCCATCACACAGGGAACCTATGGCTACACCTTC.

This clonotype was detected a few times. This chain uses TRBV20-1 with TRBJ1-2; the D is unclear. This CDR3 has 10 residues. Germline CDR1 is DFQATT and CDR2 is SNEGSKA (reference sequence). V lost 2 bases, J lost 8 bases, and 6 bases lay in between. The CDR3 nucleotides are TGCAGTGCTAGACCGGGCGGCTACACCTTC. Protein sequence: CSARPGGYTF.

In this sample, this clonotype turned up a few times. The chain is built from TRBV27 and TRBJ2-7; D gene ambiguous. There are 15 residues in the CDR3. CDR1 and CDR2 from the germline V gene are MNHEY and SMNVEV (reference sequence). V dropped 5 bases and J dropped 2 bases, with 16 bases sitting between them. CDR3 amino acids: CASSPRGRLPYEQYF. The CDR3 DNA is TGTGCCAGCAGTCCACGCGGCCGCCTCCCCTACGAGCAGTACTTC.

This clonotype showed up just a few times. The V gene is TRBV25-1, the J gene TRBJ1-1, with D unclear. Trimming took 6 bases from V and 0 from J, leaving 8 bases between them. This CDR3 is 13 amino acids long. Germline V CDR1 and CDR2: MGHDK, SYGVNS. DNA for the CDR3: TGTGCCAGCAGCGAGAGGATGAACACTGAAGCTTTCTTT. Protein product: CASSERMNTEAFF.

The chain joins TRBV20-1 to TRBJ2-1, with TRBD1 matching 8 bases. Germline CDR1 DFQATT, CDR2 SNEGSKA (reference sequence). After removal of 8 bases from V and 5 bases from J, the junction contained 11 bases not matched to a gene. The CDR3 is made up of 14 amino acids. The CDR3 DNA reads as TGCAGTCCCCTCGCTGGACAGGGCGACAATGAGCAGTTCTTC. Encoded protein: CSPLAGQGDNEQFF.

Only a few counts were recorded for this clonotype. The chain uses TRBV6-1 and TRBJ2-7; TRBD2 might be the D (6 bases). V gave up 5 bases and J gave up 4 bases, with 15 bases separating them. Germline V gene data show CDR1 as MNHNS and CDR2 as SASEGT. The CDR3 spans 14 residues. CDR3 nucleotide sequence: TGTGCCAGCAGTCGTGAGGGGACTGCATACGAGCAGTACTTC. It is translated as CASSREGTAYEQYF.